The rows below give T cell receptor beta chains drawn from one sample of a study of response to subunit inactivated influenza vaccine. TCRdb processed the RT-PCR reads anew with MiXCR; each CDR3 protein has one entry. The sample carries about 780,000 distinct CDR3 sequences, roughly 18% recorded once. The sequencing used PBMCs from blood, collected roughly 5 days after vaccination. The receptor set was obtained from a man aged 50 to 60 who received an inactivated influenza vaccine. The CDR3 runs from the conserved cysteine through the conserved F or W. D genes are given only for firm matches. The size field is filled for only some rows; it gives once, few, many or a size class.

CDR3 DNA: TGTGCCAGCAGCTTCGGTGGTTTTCATAGCACAGATACGCAGTATTTT
CDR3 protein: CASSFGGFHSTDTQYF
CDR3 length: 16
V gene: TRBV7-8
D gene: -
clone size: -
J gene: TRBJ2-3

CDR3 DNA: TGCGCCAGCAGCTTGGACCCTGGTGGGGGCGGCGAGCAGTACTTC
CDR3 protein: CASSLDPGGGGEQYF
CDR3 length: 15
V gene: TRBV5-1
D gene: -
clone size: -
J gene: TRBJ2-7

CDR3 DNA: TGTGCCATCAGCGCATCATCCGGACAGGGGTTCACAGATACGCAGTATTTT
CDR3 protein: CAISASSGQGFTDTQYF
CDR3 length: 17
V gene: TRBV10-3
D gene: TRBD1
clone size: few
J gene: TRBJ2-3

CDR3 DNA: TGCGCCAGCAGGGGGGTGCCCTACGAGCAGTACTTC
CDR3 protein: CASRGVPYEQYF
CDR3 length: 12
V gene: TRBV5-1
D gene: -
clone size: -
J gene: TRBJ2-7

CDR3 DNA: TGTGCCAGCAGCACGACCACCCCTTGGGCGGGAGGCTCCTACAATGAGCAGTTCTTC
CDR3 protein: CASSTTTPWAGGSYNEQFF
CDR3 length: 19
V gene: TRBV13
D gene: TRBD2
clone size: -
J gene: TRBJ2-1

CDR3 DNA: TGCAGCGTTGTTACAGGGAGGGATCGTAACTATGGCTACACCTTC
CDR3 protein: CSVVTGRDRNYGYTF
CDR3 length: 15
V gene: TRBV29-1
D gene: -
clone size: -
J gene: TRBJ1-2

CDR3 DNA: TGCGCCAGCAGCTCACAGACTAGCGGGACAAATGAGCAGTTCTTC
CDR3 protein: CASSSQTSGTNEQFF
CDR3 length: 15
V gene: TRBV5-1
D gene: TRBD2
clone size: few
J gene: TRBJ2-1

CDR3 DNA: TGCAGCGTTGAGACTAGCGTTGAGACCCAGTACTTC
CDR3 protein: CSVETSVETQYF
CDR3 length: 12
V gene: TRBV29-1
D gene: TRBD2
clone size: few
J gene: TRBJ2-5

CDR3 DNA: TGTGCCAGCAGTTTAGGAGGCGGAGACAATGAGCAGTTCTTC
CDR3 protein: CASSLGGGDNEQFF
CDR3 length: 14
V gene: TRBV12-3/TRBV12-4
D gene: -
clone size: many
J gene: TRBJ2-1

CDR3 DNA: TGTGCCAGCAGTCTCGACAGGGGATCCTCACCCCTCCACTTT
CDR3 protein: CASSLDRGSSPLHF
CDR3 length: 14
V gene: TRBV12-3/TRBV12-4
D gene: TRBD1
clone size: few
J gene: TRBJ1-6

CDR3 DNA: TGCAGTGCTAGAGATCTAGCGGGGGGGCTCTTAGAGACCCAGTACTTC
CDR3 protein: CSARDLAGGLLETQYF
CDR3 length: 16
V gene: TRBV20-1
D gene: TRBD2
clone size: few
J gene: TRBJ2-5

CDR3 DNA: TGTGCCAGCAGCCCCTGGGCCCAAGCTAACTATGGCTACACCTTC
CDR3 protein: CASSPWAQANYGYTF
CDR3 length: 15
V gene: TRBV4-2
D gene: -
clone size: few
J gene: TRBJ1-2

CDR3 DNA: TGTGCCAGCAGATCGACAGGGGCGAACACCGGGGAGCTGTTTTTT
CDR3 protein: CASRSTGANTGELFF
CDR3 length: 15
V gene: TRBV7-2
D gene: TRBD1
clone size: -
J gene: TRBJ2-2

CDR3 DNA: TGCAGTGCTGCCAAGATTAGCACAGATACGCAGTATTTT
CDR3 protein: CSAAKISTDTQYF
CDR3 length: 13
V gene: TRBV20-1
D gene: -
clone size: -
J gene: TRBJ2-3

CDR3 DNA: TGTGCCAGCAGTTTTTCAGGGAACACTGAAGCTTTCTTT
CDR3 protein: CASSFSGNTEAFF
CDR3 length: 13
V gene: TRBV27
D gene: -
clone size: many
J gene: TRBJ1-1

CDR3 DNA: TGCGCCAGCAGCTCCCAAACAGCCGGCGGGGAGCTGTTTTTT
CDR3 protein: CASSSQTAGGELFF
CDR3 length: 14
V gene: TRBV5-1
D gene: -
clone size: few
J gene: TRBJ2-2

CDR3 DNA: TGTGCCAGCAGTTTAGAGGACAGGGTGGCTTCTGGCTACACCTTC
CDR3 protein: CASSLEDRVASGYTF
CDR3 length: 15
V gene: TRBV12-3/TRBV12-4
D gene: TRBD1
clone size: -
J gene: TRBJ1-2

CDR3 DNA: TGTGCCAGCAGCCACAAAGCGGGAGGTGGGGAGACCCAGTACTTC
CDR3 protein: CASSHKAGGGETQYF
CDR3 length: 15
V gene: TRBV4-2
D gene: TRBD2
clone size: -
J gene: TRBJ2-5

CDR3 DNA: TGTGCCAGCCTTATGGGGCTAGCGGACCCCTCCTACAATGAGCAGTTCTTC
CDR3 protein: CASLMGLADPSYNEQFF
CDR3 length: 17
V gene: TRBV6-1
D gene: TRBD2
clone size: once
J gene: TRBJ2-1

CDR3 DNA: TGTGCCATCAGCAGATCCGGGGCCCAAGAGACCCAGTACTTC
CDR3 protein: CAISRSGAQETQYF
CDR3 length: 14
V gene: TRBV10-3
D gene: -
clone size: few
J gene: TRBJ2-5

CDR3 DNA: TGTGCCAGCAGTTCGGGACAGGGGTATAGCAATCAGCCCCAGCATTTT
CDR3 protein: CASSSGQGYSNQPQHF
CDR3 length: 16
V gene: TRBV12-3/TRBV12-4
D gene: TRBD1
clone size: -
J gene: TRBJ1-5

CDR3 DNA: TGCAGTGCTAGAGCGGGGCCCGAAGGTTCACCCCTCCACTTT
CDR3 protein: CSARAGPEGSPLHF
CDR3 length: 14
V gene: TRBV20-1
D gene: -
clone size: few
J gene: TRBJ1-6

CDR3 DNA: TGTGCCAGCAGCTCACCGGACAGGGCGTCAGATACGCAGTATTTT
CDR3 protein: CASSSPDRASDTQYF
CDR3 length: 15
V gene: TRBV7-9
D gene: TRBD1
clone size: -
J gene: TRBJ2-3

CDR3 DNA: TGTGCCAGCAGCCAAGAGCGCCTTACTTACAATGAGCAGTTCTTC
CDR3 protein: CASSQERLTYNEQFF
CDR3 length: 15
V gene: TRBV3-1
D gene: -
clone size: -
J gene: TRBJ2-1

CDR3 DNA: TGTGCCATCAGTGCCGGGACAGGGAACACCGGGGAGCTGTTTTTT
CDR3 protein: CAISAGTGNTGELFF
CDR3 length: 15
V gene: TRBV10-3
D gene: TRBD1
clone size: -
J gene: TRBJ2-2

CDR3 DNA: TGCAGTGCTCCAGGACGGGCCTCCTACGAGCAGTACTTC
CDR3 protein: CSAPGRASYEQYF
CDR3 length: 13
V gene: TRBV20-1
D gene: -
clone size: -
J gene: TRBJ2-7

CDR3 DNA: TGTGCCATCAGTGAGCATCCGACTAGCGGAGTGACCTCCTACAATGAGCAGTTCTTC
CDR3 protein: CAISEHPTSGVTSYNEQFF
CDR3 length: 19
V gene: TRBV10-3
D gene: TRBD2
clone size: -
J gene: TRBJ2-1

CDR3 DNA: TGTGCCAGCAGCCCTGGGGCAGGAGCCACCGGGGAGCTGTTTTTT
CDR3 protein: CASSPGAGATGELFF
CDR3 length: 15
V gene: TRBV6-2/TRBV6-3
D gene: -
clone size: -
J gene: TRBJ2-2

CDR3 DNA: TGTGCCATCAGTAACCCCCTCCCGGGAAACGAGCAGTACTTC
CDR3 protein: CAISNPLPGNEQYF
CDR3 length: 14
V gene: TRBV10-3
D gene: -
clone size: -
J gene: TRBJ2-7

CDR3 DNA: TGTGCCAGCAGCGTAGAGCCCTCGAACACCGGGGAGCTGTTTTTT
CDR3 protein: CASSVEPSNTGELFF
CDR3 length: 15
V gene: TRBV9
D gene: -
clone size: -
J gene: TRBJ2-2

CDR3 DNA: TGTGCCATCAGCGAACAGGGGGCAGTTGAGACCCAGTACTTC
CDR3 protein: CAISEQGAVETQYF
CDR3 length: 14
V gene: TRBV10-3
D gene: TRBD1
clone size: -
J gene: TRBJ2-5

CDR3 DNA: TGCAGCGATGGAGCCCACAGGGGGCCAGCCTACGAGCAGTACTTC
CDR3 protein: CSDGAHRGPAYEQYF
CDR3 length: 15
V gene: TRBV29-1
D gene: TRBD1
clone size: few
J gene: TRBJ2-7

CDR3 DNA: TGTGCCAGCAGTTTCGCGGGACGGAGCTCCTACGAGCAGTACTTC
CDR3 protein: CASSFAGRSSYEQYF
CDR3 length: 15
V gene: TRBV28
D gene: -
clone size: -
J gene: TRBJ2-7

CDR3 DNA: TGTGCCAGCAGCTTACGTGGGACAGGGGCCAATCAGCCCCAGCATTTT
CDR3 protein: CASSLRGTGANQPQHF
CDR3 length: 16
V gene: TRBV7-2
D gene: TRBD1
clone size: few
J gene: TRBJ1-5

CDR3 DNA: TGTGCCAGCAGTTGGGGAGGCACCGGGGAGCTGTTTTTT
CDR3 protein: CASSWGGTGELFF
CDR3 length: 13
V gene: TRBV6-2/TRBV6-3
D gene: -
clone size: few
J gene: TRBJ2-2

CDR3 DNA: TGCAGCGCCGGGGGGTTTAGCACAGATACGCAGTATTTT
CDR3 protein: CSAGGFSTDTQYF
CDR3 length: 13
V gene: TRBV29-1
D gene: TRBD2
clone size: -
J gene: TRBJ2-3

CDR3 DNA: TGTGCCAGCAGCTCTTGGGGGGATGAGCAGTTCTTC
CDR3 protein: CASSSWGDEQFF
CDR3 length: 12
V gene: TRBV7-9
D gene: -
clone size: few
J gene: TRBJ2-1

CDR3 DNA: TGCAGTGCTAGAGACCCAGAATGGGATCAGCCCCAGCATTTT
CDR3 protein: CSARDPEWDQPQHF
CDR3 length: 14
V gene: TRBV20-1
D gene: -
clone size: few
J gene: TRBJ1-5

CDR3 DNA: TGTGCCAGCAGCCGCGTACGGTACAATGAGCAGTTCTTC
CDR3 protein: CASSRVRYNEQFF
CDR3 length: 13
V gene: TRBV11-2
D gene: -
clone size: -
J gene: TRBJ2-1

CDR3 DNA: TGTGCCACCAGTGATGGAAAAACTAGGGGGTATGAGCAGTTCTTC
CDR3 protein: CATSDGKTRGYEQFF
CDR3 length: 15
V gene: TRBV24-1
D gene: -
clone size: few
J gene: TRBJ2-1

CDR3 DNA: TGCGCCAGCAGCCCAGGTTCCCGTCCGGGACAGGGGAGTGAAAAACTGTTTTTT
CDR3 protein: CASSPGSRPGQGSEKLFF
CDR3 length: 18
V gene: TRBV4-3
D gene: TRBD1
clone size: few
J gene: TRBJ1-4

CDR3 DNA: TGTGCCAGCAGTCCCCCCGGACTAGGTTCATCCTACGAGCAGTACTTC
CDR3 protein: CASSPPGLGSSYEQYF
CDR3 length: 16
V gene: TRBV28
D gene: TRBD2
clone size: -
J gene: TRBJ2-7

CDR3 DNA: TGTGCCAGCAGCTTAAGTCTCTGGGCAAATCCTGGCTACACCTTC
CDR3 protein: CASSLSLWANPGYTF
CDR3 length: 15
V gene: TRBV7-2
D gene: -
clone size: -
J gene: TRBJ1-2

CDR3 DNA: TGTGCCAGCAGCTCCCGGGTCCCAGCCAACAATGAGCAGTTCTTC
CDR3 protein: CASSSRVPANNEQFF
CDR3 length: 15
V gene: TRBV7-9
D gene: -
clone size: few
J gene: TRBJ2-1

CDR3 DNA: TGTGCCAGCAGCCGCAGAGGACAGGGGGTGAACACTGAAGCTTTCTTT
CDR3 protein: CASSRRGQGVNTEAFF
CDR3 length: 16
V gene: TRBV3-1
D gene: TRBD1
clone size: -
J gene: TRBJ1-1

CDR3 DNA: TGCGCCAGCAGCCAAGATCCAGCGGGACCCCCAGATACGCAGTATTTT
CDR3 protein: CASSQDPAGPPDTQYF
CDR3 length: 16
V gene: TRBV4-3
D gene: TRBD2
clone size: many
J gene: TRBJ2-3

CDR3 DNA: TGTGCCAGCAGCTTAGCTGCGGACAGCACAGATACGCAGTATTTT
CDR3 protein: CASSLAADSTDTQYF
CDR3 length: 15
V gene: TRBV7-9
D gene: -
clone size: -
J gene: TRBJ2-3